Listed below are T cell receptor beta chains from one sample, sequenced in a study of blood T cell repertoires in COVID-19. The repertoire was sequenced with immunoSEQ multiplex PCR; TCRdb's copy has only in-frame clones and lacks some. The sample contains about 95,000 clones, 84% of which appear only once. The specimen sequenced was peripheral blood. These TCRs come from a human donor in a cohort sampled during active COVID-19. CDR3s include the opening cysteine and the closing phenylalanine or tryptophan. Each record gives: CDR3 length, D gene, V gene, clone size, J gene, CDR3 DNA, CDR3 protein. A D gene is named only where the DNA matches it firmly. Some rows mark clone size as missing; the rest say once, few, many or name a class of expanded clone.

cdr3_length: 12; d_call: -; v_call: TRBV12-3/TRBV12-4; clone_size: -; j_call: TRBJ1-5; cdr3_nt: TGTGCCAGCAAGACAGGTAATCAGCCCCAGCATTTT; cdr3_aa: CASKTGNQPQHF
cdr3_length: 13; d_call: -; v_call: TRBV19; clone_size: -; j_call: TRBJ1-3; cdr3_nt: TGTGCCAGTATATCGGAGTCTGGAAACACCATATATTTT; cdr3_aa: CASISESGNTIYF
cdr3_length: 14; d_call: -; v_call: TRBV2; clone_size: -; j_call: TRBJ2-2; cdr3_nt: TGTGCCAGCAGTGAGACAGGGAACACCGGGGAGCTGTTTTTT; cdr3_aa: CASSETGNTGELFF
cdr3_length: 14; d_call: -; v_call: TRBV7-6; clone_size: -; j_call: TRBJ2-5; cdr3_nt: TGTGCCAGCAGCTTAGCGGAGAGGCAAGAGACCCAGTACTTC; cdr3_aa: CASSLAERQETQYF
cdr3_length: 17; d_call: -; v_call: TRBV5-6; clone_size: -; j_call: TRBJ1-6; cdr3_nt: TGTGCCAGCAGCTTGGTCGTACGGGACATTACCGATTCACCCCTCCACTTT; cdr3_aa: CASSLVVRDITDSPLHF
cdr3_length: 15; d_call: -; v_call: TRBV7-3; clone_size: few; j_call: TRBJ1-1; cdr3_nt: TGTGCCAGCAGCACGGGACTGCTACCGAACACTGAAGCTTTCTTT; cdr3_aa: CASSTGLLPNTEAFF
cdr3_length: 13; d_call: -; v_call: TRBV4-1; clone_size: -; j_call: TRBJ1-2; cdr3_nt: TGCGCCAGCAGCCAACCGAGTACCTATGGCTACACCTTC; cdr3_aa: CASSQPSTYGYTF
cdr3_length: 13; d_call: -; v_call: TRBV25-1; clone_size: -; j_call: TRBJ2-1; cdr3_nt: TGTGCCAGCAGTGAAAATAGTTACAATGAGCAGTTCTTC; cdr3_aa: CASSENSYNEQFF
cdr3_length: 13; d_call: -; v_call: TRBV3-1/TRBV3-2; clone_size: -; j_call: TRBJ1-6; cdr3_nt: TGTGCCAGCAGCCAGTCCTCGAATTCACCCCTCCACTTT; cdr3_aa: CASSQSSNSPLHF
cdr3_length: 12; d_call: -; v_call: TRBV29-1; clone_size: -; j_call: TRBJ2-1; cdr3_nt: TGCAGCGCAACAGGCTCCTACAATGAGCAGTTCTTC; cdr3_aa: CSATGSYNEQFF